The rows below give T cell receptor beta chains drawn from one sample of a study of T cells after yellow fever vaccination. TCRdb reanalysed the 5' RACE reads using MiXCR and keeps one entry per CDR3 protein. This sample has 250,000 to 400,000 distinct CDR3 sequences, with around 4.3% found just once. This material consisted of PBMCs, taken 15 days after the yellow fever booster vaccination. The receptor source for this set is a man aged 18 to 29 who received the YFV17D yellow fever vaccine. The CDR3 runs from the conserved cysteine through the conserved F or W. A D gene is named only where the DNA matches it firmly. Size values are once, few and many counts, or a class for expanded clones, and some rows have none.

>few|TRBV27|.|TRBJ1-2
CASSFSRTANYGYTF
TGTGCCAGCAGTTTTTCCCGGACAGCTAACTATGGCTACACCTTC
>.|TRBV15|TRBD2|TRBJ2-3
CATIRFGGGPSTDTQYF
TGTGCCACCATCCGGTTCGGCGGGGGGCCAAGCACAGATACGCAGTATTTT
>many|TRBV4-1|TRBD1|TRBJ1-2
CASSQGQWTGGYTF
TGCGCCAGCAGCCAAGGGCAGTGGACAGGAGGCTACACCTTC
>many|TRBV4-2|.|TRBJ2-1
CASSQEGAPYNEQFF
TGTGCCAGCAGCCAAGAGGGGGCCCCCTACAATGAGCAGTTCTTC
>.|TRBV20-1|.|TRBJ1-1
CSASETSRAFF
TGCAGTGCTAGTGAGACCTCTCGAGCTTTCTTT
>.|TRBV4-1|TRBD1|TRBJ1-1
CASSHKTGDAEAFF
TGCGCCAGCAGCCACAAGACAGGGGACGCTGAAGCTTTCTTT
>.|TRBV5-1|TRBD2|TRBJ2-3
CASSLEPSGGTDTQYF
TGCGCCAGCAGCTTGGAGCCTAGCGGGGGAACAGATACGCAGTATTTT
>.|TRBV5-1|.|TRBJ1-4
CASSFPGNEEKLFF
TGCGCCAGCAGCTTCCCAGGGAATGAAGAAAAACTGTTTTTT
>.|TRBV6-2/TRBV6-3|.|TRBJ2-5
CASSPGQETKYF
TGTGCCAGTTCCCCGGGGCAAGAGACCAAGTACTTC
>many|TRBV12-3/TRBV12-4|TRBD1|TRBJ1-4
CASRTTGTGRFEKLFF
TGTGCCAGCAGAACAACCGGGACAGGGCGTTTCGAAAAACTGTTTTTT
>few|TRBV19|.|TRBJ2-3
CASSRGGGIGTQYF
TGTGCCAGCTCCCGAGGGGGGGGTATTGGTACGCAGTATTTT
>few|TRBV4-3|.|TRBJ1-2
CASSPGRQSAYGYTF
TGCGCCAGCAGCCCCGGACGACAGTCCGCCTATGGCTACACCTTC
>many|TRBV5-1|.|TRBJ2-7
CASSLVSGEREQYF
TGCGCCAGCAGCTTGGTTTCGGGGGAGAGGGAGCAGTACTTC
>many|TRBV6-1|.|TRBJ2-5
CASSPGGGIQGETQYF
TGTGCCAGCAGCCCGGGGGGAGGGATTCAGGGGGAGACCCAGTACTTC
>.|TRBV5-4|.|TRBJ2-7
CASSLGGARYEQYF
TGTGCCAGCAGCTTGGGGGGGGCAAGATACGAGCAGTACTTC
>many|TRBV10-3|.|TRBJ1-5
CATNPGNQPQHF
TGTGCCACCAACCCAGGGAATCAGCCCCAGCATTTT
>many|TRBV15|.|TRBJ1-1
CATSRDPAAEAFF
TGTGCCACCAGCAGAGATCCCGCGGCTGAAGCTTTCTTT
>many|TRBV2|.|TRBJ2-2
CASKGGPGWNGGSGELFF
TGTGCCAGCAAAGGGGGGCCGGGATGGAACGGAGGGTCCGGGGAGCTGTTTTTT
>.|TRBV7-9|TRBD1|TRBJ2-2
CASSLFQWDRGQWTGELFF
TGTGCCAGCAGCTTGTTCCAATGGGACAGGGGGCAATGGACCGGGGAGCTGTTTTTT
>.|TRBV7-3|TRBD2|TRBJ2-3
CASSPRDYHDTQYF
TGTGCCAGCAGCCCAAGGGACTATCACGATACGCAGTATTTT
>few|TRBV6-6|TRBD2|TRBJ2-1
CASSYGAGGPDEQFF
TGTGCCAGCAGTTACGGAGCGGGGGGGCCGGATGAGCAGTTCTTC
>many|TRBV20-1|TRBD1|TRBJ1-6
CSAGQGGNNSPLHF
TGCAGTGCTGGACAGGGTGGGAATAATTCACCCCTCCACTTT
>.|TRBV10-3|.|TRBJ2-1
CAISDAGSSYNEQFF
TGTGCCATCAGTGATGCGGGCAGCTCCTACAATGAGCAGTTCTTC
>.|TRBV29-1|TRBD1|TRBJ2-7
CSVEGGDRGHYEQYF
TGCAGCGTTGAAGGCGGGGACAGGGGACACTACGAGCAGTACTTC
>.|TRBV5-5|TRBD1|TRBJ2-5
CASTTGGSAETQYF
TGTGCCAGCACGACAGGGGGATCTGCAGAGACCCAGTACTTC
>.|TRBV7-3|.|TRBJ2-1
CASSSQSYNEQFF
TGTGCCAGCAGCTCGCAATCATACAATGAGCAGTTCTTC
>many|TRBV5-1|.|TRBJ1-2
CASSLGPTGGDYGYTF
TGCGCCAGCAGCTTGGGGCCCACCGGGGGTGACTATGGCTACACCTTC
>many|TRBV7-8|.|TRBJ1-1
CASSPVGLMNTEAFF
TGTGCCAGCAGCCCCGTTGGGCTCATGAACACTGAAGCTTTCTTT
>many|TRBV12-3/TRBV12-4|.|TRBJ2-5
CASSSHTPRETQYF
TGTGCCAGCAGTTCCCATACCCCCCGCGAGACCCAGTACTTC
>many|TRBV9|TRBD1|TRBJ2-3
CASSVEGATDTQYF
TGTGCCAGCAGCGTAGAGGGGGCCACAGATACGCAGTATTTT
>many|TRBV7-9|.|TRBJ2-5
CASSLGLLNSGETQYF
TGTGCCAGCAGCTTAGGACTCCTCAACTCCGGCGAGACCCAGTACTTC
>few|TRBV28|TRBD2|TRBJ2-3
CASKAGGGSTDTQYF
TGTGCCAGCAAGGCGGGGGGGGGCAGTACAGATACGCAGTATTTT
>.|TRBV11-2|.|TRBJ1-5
CASSLVAGYQPQHF
TGTGCCAGCAGCTTAGTGGCGGGTTATCAGCCCCAGCATTTT
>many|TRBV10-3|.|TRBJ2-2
CAISESGLGELFF
TGTGCCATCAGTGAGTCAGGGCTCGGGGAGCTGTTTTTT
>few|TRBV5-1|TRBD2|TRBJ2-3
CASSSPHGRGGQADTQYF
TGCGCCAGCAGCTCCCCACATGGTCGGGGGGGGCAGGCAGATACGCAGTATTTT
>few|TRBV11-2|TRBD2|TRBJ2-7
CASSFGGALPLEQYF
TGTGCCAGCAGCTTCGGGGGGGCGCTCCCGCTCGAGCAGTACTTC
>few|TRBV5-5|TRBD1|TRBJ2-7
CASSLTGAAYEQYF
TGTGCCAGCAGCTTGACAGGGGCGGCCTACGAGCAGTACTTC
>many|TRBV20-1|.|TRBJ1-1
CSARVGNTEAFF
TGCAGTGCTAGAGTGGGGAACACTGAAGCTTTCTTT
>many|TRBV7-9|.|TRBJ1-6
CASQLRRGSRDSPLHF
TGTGCCAGCCAGCTCCGCCGGGGGTCGCGTGATTCACCCCTCCACTTT
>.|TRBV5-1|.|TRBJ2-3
CASMLSSDTQYF
TGCGCCAGCATGTTGAGTTCAGATACGCAGTATTTT
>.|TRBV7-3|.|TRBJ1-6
CASSLQGGNYNSPLHF
TGTGCCAGCAGCTTACAGGGAGGGAACTATAATTCACCCCTCCACTTT
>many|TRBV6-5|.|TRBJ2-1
CASSYTAISYNEQFF
TGTGCCAGCAGTTACACGGCGATCTCCTACAATGAGCAGTTCTTC
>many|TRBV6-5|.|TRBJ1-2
CASSYSVRGNYGYTF
TGTGCCAGCAGTTACTCGGTCCGGGGCAACTATGGCTACACCTTC
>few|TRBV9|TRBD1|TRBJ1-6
CASSGGQGGDSPLHF
TGTGCCAGCAGCGGGGGACAGGGGGGAGATTCACCCCTCCACTTT
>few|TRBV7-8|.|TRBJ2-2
CASSRGTAGTGELFF
TGTGCCAGCAGCCGGGGGACAGCGGGCACCGGGGAGCTGTTTTTT
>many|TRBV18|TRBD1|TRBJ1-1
CASSPQDRGTNTEAFF
TGTGCCAGCTCACCTCAGGACAGGGGGACGAACACTGAAGCTTTCTTT
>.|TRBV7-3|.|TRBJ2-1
CASSLGGTALTEQFF
TGTGCCAGCAGCTTAGGGGGGACAGCCCTGACGGAGCAGTTCTTC
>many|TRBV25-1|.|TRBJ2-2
CASSEYEPRAGELFF
TGTGCCAGCAGTGAATACGAGCCGAGGGCAGGGGAGCTGTTTTTT
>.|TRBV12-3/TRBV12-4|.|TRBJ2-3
CASAGGLGTDTQYF
TGTGCCAGCGCAGGGGGGCTTGGCACAGATACGCAGTATTTT
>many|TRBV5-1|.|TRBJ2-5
CASSLAPGVETQYF
TGCGCCAGCAGCTTGGCCCCGGGGGTGGAGACCCAGTACTTC
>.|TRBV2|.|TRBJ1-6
CASSADRSSYNSPLHF
TGTGCCAGCAGTGCCGACAGGAGCTCCTATAATTCACCCCTCCACTTT
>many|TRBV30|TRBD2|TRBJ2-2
CAWSGLAGNTGELFF
TGTGCCTGGAGTGGACTAGCGGGGAACACCGGGGAGCTGTTTTTT